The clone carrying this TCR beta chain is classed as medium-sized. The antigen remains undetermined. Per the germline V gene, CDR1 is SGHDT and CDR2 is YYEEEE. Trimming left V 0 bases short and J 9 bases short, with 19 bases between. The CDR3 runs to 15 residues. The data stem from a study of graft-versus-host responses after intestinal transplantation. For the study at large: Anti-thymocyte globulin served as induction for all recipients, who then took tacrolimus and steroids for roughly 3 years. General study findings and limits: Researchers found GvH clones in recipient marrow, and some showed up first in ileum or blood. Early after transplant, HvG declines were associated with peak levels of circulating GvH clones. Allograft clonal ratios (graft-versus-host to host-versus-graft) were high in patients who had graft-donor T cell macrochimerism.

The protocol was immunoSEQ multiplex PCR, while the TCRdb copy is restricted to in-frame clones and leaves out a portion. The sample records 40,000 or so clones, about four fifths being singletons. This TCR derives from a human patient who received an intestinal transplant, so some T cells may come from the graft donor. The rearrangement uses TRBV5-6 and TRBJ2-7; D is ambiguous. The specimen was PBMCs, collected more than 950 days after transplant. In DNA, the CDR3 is TGTGCCAGCAGCTTGGTCAATGGACCCGTTCCCCGGCAGTACTTC. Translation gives CASSLVNGPVPRQYF.